This entry lists 5 T cell receptor beta chains sequenced from one sample in a study of T cell responses to AZD1222 COVID-19 vaccine. TCRdb's table, derived via immunoSEQ multiplex PCR, lists solely in-frame clones and lacks some. Here the sample spans about 120,000 clones, 65% to 90% being singletons. The source was peripheral blood, collected on day 0 of AZD1222 vaccination. Every receptor here comes from an adult in good health.

For the CDR3, the DNA is TGTGCCAGCAGCTACCAGGGATCTACAGGGACCCAGTACTTC. Its translation: CASSYQGSTGTQYF. V is TRBV7-2 and J is TRBJ2-5, with D perhaps TRBD1 (5 bases). The CDR3 totals 14 residues. Germline V gives CDR1 SGHTA, CDR2 FQGNSA. V was shortened by 4 bases and J by 7 bases, with 16 bases between the two germline ends.

This sequence joins TRBV11-2 and TRBJ1-6; tentatively, D is TRBD1 (6 bases). Deletions cut 3 bases from V and 7 bases from J, with 10 bases between. The V gene's germline CDR1 is SGHAT and CDR2 FQNNGV. The CDR3 spans 14 residues. As DNA, the CDR3 is TGTGCCAGCAGCTTGGAGGGGGGAAATTCACCCCTCCACTTT. Translating it yields CASSLEGGNSPLHF.

The chain couples TRBV5-6 to TRBJ1-2, with TRBD1 matching over 11 bases. With 3 bases clipped from V and 4 bases from J, the junction kept 11 bases outside the gene matches. In germline, CDR1 is SGHDT, CDR2 YYEEEE. CDR3 length: 17 residues. CDR3 sequence reads: CASSYGAGTGGSYGYTF. DNA for the CDR3: TGTGCCAGCAGCTATGGGGCCGGGACAGGGGGGAGCTATGGCTACACCTTC.

The chain has TRBV28 and TRBJ2-3; TRBD2 aligns across 8 bases. V lost 5 bases and J lost 1; bases outside the gene matches: 5. The CDR3 has 15 amino acids. Germline-derived CDR1 and CDR2 are MDHEN and SYDVKM. CDR3 region: CASSTIAGRTDTQYF. For the CDR3, the DNA is TGTGCCAGCAGTACCATAGCGGGACGCACAGATACGCAGTATTTT.

The chain combines TRBV5-5 with TRBJ2-4; 9 nucleotides align to TRBD1. V lost 1 base and J lost 13; bases outside the gene matches: 9. This CDR3 has 14 residues. The germline V gene has CDR1 SGHKS and CDR2 YYEKEE (reference sequence). As DNA, the CDR3 is TGTGCCAGCAGCTTGACCGGGACAGGGTGGGGACAGTACTTC. Its protein is CASSLTGTGWGQYF.